Given below is one T cell receptor (beta chain) in context. The data were taken from a study of blood T cell repertoires in COVID-19. For the study at large: The samples span acute and convalescent COVID-19 from the United States, Italy and Spain. T cells, B-cell-depleted T cells, or PBMCs provided the cDNA or gDNA that served as material.

The V and J ends lost 2 bases and 5 bases, in that order; junction bases with no gene match: 2. Germline-derived CDR1 and CDR2 are MNHEY and SVGAGI. There are 14 residues in the CDR3. Authors' processing steps: The assay estimated nucleated cells by amplifying reference gene primers. Using immunoSEQ multiplex PCR, the repertoire was profiled, and TCRdb retains in-frame clones only, with some absent. Clonal size and the V and J genes are those of that table, whereas D and trimming came from the DNA. Here the sample spans about 260,000 clones, about 87% being singletons. The TCR originated in a woman between 40 and 55 years old with acute or convalescent COVID-19. This rearrangement joins TRBV6-5 to TRBJ1-4, with TRBD1 matching 7 bases. Specimen: peripheral blood. CDR3 in DNA: TGTGCCAGCAGTTACCAGACAGGGAATGAAAAACTGTTTTTT. Amino acids: CASSYQTGNEKLFF.